Presented here are 28 T cell receptor beta chains from one specimen sequenced in a study of blood T cell repertoires in COVID-19. Assay used: immunoSEQ multiplex PCR; TCRdb lists only in-frame clones, some missing. This table has approximately 150,000 clones, roughly 87% appearing once. Sequencing was carried out using peripheral blood. The receptors derive from a man between 65 and 85 years old with acute or convalescent COVID-19.

The V call is TRBV2, the J call TRBJ1-1; the match to TRBD1 covers 9 bases. In germline, CDR1 is SNHLY, CDR2 FYNNEI. V was clipped by 1 base and J by 3 bases; unmatched bases: 3. The CDR3 consists of 15 residues. The CDR3 DNA follows: TGTGCCAGCAGTGAAGACAGGGGGCGATACACTGAAGCTTTCTTT. Amino acids: CASSEDRGRYTEAFF.

The chain joins TRBV19 to TRBJ1-5; D is perhaps TRBD1 (6 bases). The CDR3 is 16 amino acids. Germline CDR1 LNHDA, CDR2 SQIVND (reference sequence). V dropped 1 base and J dropped 5 bases, with 15 bases sitting between them. CDR3 coding DNA: TGTGCCAGTAGTATAGGGGGGCAGGGGATCGATCAGCCCCAGCATTTT. Translating gives CASSIGGQGIDQPQHF.

The gene calls are TRBV11-2 and TRBJ2-6; D perhaps matches TRBD2 (6 bases). V lost 6 bases to trimming and J lost 3 bases, with 9 bases between them. The CDR3 runs to 14 residues. The germline gives CDR1 SGHAT, CDR2 FQNNGV. The CDR3 coding sequence is TGTGCCAGCAGGAGCGGGTTTGGGGCCAACGTCCTGACTTTC. Amino acid sequence: CASRSGFGANVLTF.

V is TRBV10-1 and J is TRBJ1-1; no firm D call. CDR3 size: 14 residues. Trimming stripped 3 bases from V and 1 base from J, with 9 bases between. Germline V CDR1 and CDR2: WNHNN, SYGVQD (reference sequence). This CDR3 reads CASSDFPENTEAFF. Written as DNA, the CDR3 is TGCGCCAGCAGTGACTTCCCAGAGAACACTGAAGCTTTCTTT.

This chain links TRBV20-1 with TRBJ1-1; the match to TRBD1 covers 9 bases. The CDR3 sequence is 11 residues long. The germline gives CDR1 DFQATT, CDR2 SNEGSKA (reference sequence). The CDR3 sequence is CSPSQGARAFF. The CDR3 nucleotides are TGCAGCCCCTCACAGGGGGCGCGGGCTTTCTTT.

The chain uses TRBV7-2 and TRBJ2-1; 12 bases line up with TRBD2. Unmatched junction bases numbered 8, after V lost 5 bases and J lost 0 bases. The CDR3 runs 18 residues. Germline assignment: CDR1 SGHTA and CDR2 FQGNSA. The DNA of the CDR3 is TGTGCCAGCAGCCTGATGGCTAGCGGGAGGGCCTCCTACAATGAGCAGTTCTTC. Translation: CASSLMASGRASYNEQFF.

The chain combines TRBV11-2 with TRBJ2-5; D is undetermined. The CDR3 is 13 residues long. The germline gives CDR1 SGHAT, CDR2 FQNNGV. V gave up 1 base and J gave up 1 base, with 4 bases separating them. CDR3 in DNA: TGTGCCAGCAGCTTAGGGGCCCAAGAGACCCAGTACTTC. This translates into CASSLGAQETQYF.

V and J are TRBV7-3 and TRBJ2-5; 15 bases are a match to TRBD2. Per germline, CDR1 SGHTA and CDR2 FQGTGA. The CDR3 is 16 amino acids. The V segment lost 5 bases and the J segment 2 bases; nucleotides outside the gene matches: 3. DNA of the CDR3: TGTGCCAGCAGCGCGGGACTAGCGGGAGGACAAGAGACCCAGTACTTC. Its protein is CASSAGLAGGQETQYF.

The J gene is TRBJ1-2, the V gene TRBV7-2; D is uncertain. Germline CDR1 and CDR2: SGHTA and FQGNSA. V lost 4 bases to trimming and J lost 2 bases, with 8 bases between them. The CDR3 sequence is 13 residues long. CDR3 nucleotide sequence: TGTGCCAGCAGCTCACAGAAAAACTATGGCTACACCTTC. Translating it yields CASSSQKNYGYTF.

This rearrangement joins TRBV27 to TRBJ1-2, with 8 bases identical to TRBD1. This CDR3 has 16 amino acids. Germline V CDR1 and CDR2: MNHEY, SMNVEV (reference sequence). The V gene end was trimmed by 2 bases and the J gene end by 8 bases; junction bases not matched to a gene: 13. The chain's CDR3 is CASSLASSYRGGGYTF. The CDR3 DNA is TGTGCCAGCAGTTTAGCGTCCTCGTACAGGGGGGGAGGCTACACCTTC.

The V call is TRBV5-4, the J call TRBJ1-4; weak D call: TRBD1 (6 bases). V lost 7 bases and J lost 2, with 18 bases in between. CDR1 and CDR2 from the germline V gene are SGHNT and YYREEE (reference sequence). The CDR3 length is 16 residues. The CDR3, as DNA: TGTGCCAGCCAGGCGACCGGTGGACAGACTAATGAAAAACTGTTTTTT. It specifies CASQATGGQTNEKLFF.

This clone was counted between two and nine times. V and J are TRBV19 and TRBJ2-7; D may be TRBD2 (7 bases). Between the trimmed V and J ends, which lost 5 bases and 7 bases, there was a span of 21 bases. The CDR3 is made up of 15 amino acids. The germline V gene encodes CDR1 LNHDA and CDR2 SQIVND (reference sequence). CDR3 loop: CASSPLGGALGEQYF. CDR3 DNA sequence: TGTGCCAGTAGTCCCCTGGGGGGGGCGCTTGGAGAGCAGTACTTC.

In this sample, this clone turned up a few times. CDR3 loop: CASSRTGARADTQYF. The DNA for the CDR3 is TGTGCCAGCAGCCGTACAGGGGCGCGGGCAGATACGCAGTATTTT. The rearrangement links TRBV7-3 to TRBJ2-3; 7 bases are shared with TRBD1. CDR3 length: 15 amino acids. The J segment lost 4 bases and the V segment lost 5 bases, leaving 9 bases of the junction unmatched. Germline V gene data show CDR1 as SGHTA and CDR2 as FQGTGA.

This clone came up once. The rearrangement uses TRBV19 and TRBJ2-3, with D possibly matching TRBD1 (6 bases). Germline V lookup: CDR1 LNHDA, CDR2 SQIVND (reference sequence). The V gene lost 6 bases and the J gene lost 1 base, with 14 bases spanning the gap. The CDR3 length is 15 residues. The CDR3 here is CASRAGATRTDTQYF. The CDR3, as DNA: TGTGCCAGTAGAGCAGGGGCTACTCGCACAGATACGCAGTATTTT.

The chain links TRBV6-1 to TRBJ1-5, with D perhaps matching TRBD1 (6 bases). Looked up from germline, CDR1 is MNHNS and CDR2 is SASEGT. This CDR3 comprises 15 residues. With 1 base removed from V and 3 bases from J, the gap between germline ends came to 10 bases. The CDR3 region is CASSEVQGNNQPQHF. The CDR3, as DNA: TGTGCCAGCAGTGAAGTACAGGGAAACAATCAGCCCCAGCATTTT.

The chain is built from TRBV7-9 and TRBJ2-3; 12 bases match TRBD2. The J segment lost 9 bases and the V segment lost 2 bases, leaving 6 bases of the junction unmatched. The germline gives CDR1 SEHNR, CDR2 FQNEAQ (reference sequence). This CDR3 spans 15 amino acids. In DNA form, the CDR3 reads TGTGCCAGCAGCTTAATTGGGACTAGCGGGCCCACGCAGTATTTT. As protein: CASSLIGTSGPTQYF.

In its sample, this clone was seen once. The V call is TRBV5-4, the J call TRBJ2-2, with TRBD2 matching 8 bases. Germline loops: CDR1 SGHNT, CDR2 YYREEE (reference sequence). The CDR3 extends over 18 amino acids. The V and J ends lost 4 bases and 0 bases, in that order; junction bases with no gene match: 11. The CDR3 sequence is CASSGGGGPIANTGELFF. Written as DNA, the CDR3 is TGTGCCAGCAGCGGGGGCGGGGGGCCCATCGCGAACACCGGGGAGCTGTTTTTT.

The chain joins TRBV11-2 to TRBJ2-7; TRBD2 might be the D (6 bases). Germline V CDR1 and CDR2: SGHAT, FQNNGV. V shed 0 bases and J shed 7 bases, with 10 bases lying between them. The CDR3 contains 13 residues. CDR3 sequence (DNA): TGTGCCAGCAGCTTAGAAGGAGGGTATGAGCAGTACTTC. It yields the protein CASSLEGGYEQYF.

J is TRBJ1-5 and V is TRBV12-1; the table's D gene call, TRBD1, was not cross checked with the DNA. TRBV12-1 is assigned pseudogene status. This CDR3 is built from 15 residues. This CDR3 reads CASSLGGQGGQPQHF. CDR3 nucleotides: TGTGCCAGCAGCTTGGGGGGACAGGGCGGACAGCCCCAGCATTTT.

The rearrangement joins TRBV5-4 to TRBJ2-5; TRBD2 aligns across 13 bases. The germline gives CDR1 SGHNT, CDR2 YYREEE (reference sequence). With 2 bases clipped from V and 1 base from J, the junction kept 5 bases outside the gene matches. This CDR3 region has 17 residues. The CDR3 DNA follows: TGTGCCAGCAGCTTTGCGACTAGCGGGAGGATCCAAGAGACCCAGTACTTC. This codes for CASSFATSGRIQETQYF.

The V gene is TRBV5-1, the J gene TRBJ1-1; TRBD1 matches 10 bases. Germline lookup yields CDR1 SGHRS and CDR2 YFSETQ. V lost 4 bases to trimming and J lost 4 bases; unmatched junction nucleotides: 10. This CDR3 has 16 amino acids. The CDR3 region has the DNA TGCGCCAGCAGCGGAGGACAGGGGGTAGGGGGCACTGAAGCTTTCTTT. Translated: CASSGGQGVGGTEAFF.

The CDR3, as DNA: TGTGCCAGCACGGGTTCGGGGTACGAGCAGTACTTC. Amino acids: CASTGSGYEQYF. The rearrangement links TRBV2 to TRBJ2-7, with D perhaps TRBD2 (5 bases). Germline lookup yields CDR1 SNHLY and CDR2 FYNNEI. V was shortened by 7 bases and J by 4 bases, with 11 bases between the two germline ends. This CDR3 region has 12 residues.

The rearrangement joins TRBV7-2 to TRBJ1-1, with D perhaps TRBD1 (6 bases). V was clipped by 3 bases and J by 1 base, with 9 bases between them. The CDR3 loop spans 14 amino acids. Looked up from germline, CDR1 is SGHTA and CDR2 is FQGNSA. The CDR3 DNA is TGTGCCAGCAGCTTGATGGGACAGAACACTGAAGCTTTCTTT. Its protein product is CASSLMGQNTEAFF. The whole variable domain, filled in from reference TRBV7-2 and TRBJ1-1, reads GAGVSQSPSNKVTEKGKDVELRCDPISGHTALYWYRQSLGQGLEFLIYFQGNSAPDKSGLPSDRFSAERTGGSVSTLTIQRTQQEDSAVYLCASSLMGQNTEAFFGQGTRLTVV.

This clone has only a few counts. The CDR3 protein is CASSLTGRNEKLFF. In nucleotides, the CDR3 is TGCGCCAGCAGCCTAACCGGGAGAAATGAAAAACTGTTTTTT. The chain couples TRBV5-1 to TRBJ1-4; D ambiguous. The CDR3 sequence is 14 residues long. Trimming pared 4 bases from V and 5 bases from J, leaving 12 bases between. Germline-derived CDR1 and CDR2 are SGHRS and YFSETQ.

J is TRBJ2-5 and V is TRBV5-4, with D tentatively TRBD1 (7 bases). Between the trimmed V and J ends, which lost 0 bases and 6 bases, there was a span of 15 bases. The CDR3 runs to 15 residues. The germline gives CDR1 SGHNT, CDR2 YYREEE (reference sequence). This CDR3 reads CASSLAEQGGKTQYF. The DNA of the CDR3 is TGTGCCAGCAGCTTGGCCGAGCAGGGGGGAAAGACCCAGTACTTC. The full variable domain, in which reference TRBV5-4 and TRBJ2-5 provide the parts outside the CDR3, is ETGVTQSPTHLIKTRGQQVTLRCSSQSGHNTVSWYQQALGQGPQFIFQYYREEENGRGNFPPRFSGLQFPNYSSELNVNALELDDSALYLCASSLAEQGGKTQYFGPGTRLLVL.

Only one count was recorded for this clone. This chain links TRBV9 with TRBJ2-7; TRBD2 matches at 10 bases. Germline V gives CDR1 SGDLS, CDR2 YYNGEE. The CDR3 length is 17 residues. J was trimmed by 2 bases and V by 0 bases; bases with no gene match: 8. The CDR3 region has the DNA TGTGCCAGCAGCGTAGGGACAGGGACTAGCGTTACCTACGAGCAGTACTTC. This translates into CASSVGTGTSVTYEQYF.

This chain connects TRBV2 to TRBJ2-5, with 7 bases matching TRBD2. Trimming removed 8 bases from V and 1 base from J; junction bases left unmatched: 7. Germline CDR1 reads SNHLY; CDR2 reads FYNNEI. CDR3 length: 14 amino acids. The CDR3 protein is CASGTSAFQETQYF. As DNA, the CDR3 is TGTGCCAGCGGCACTAGCGCATTCCAAGAGACCCAGTACTTC.

The chain joins TRBV4-1 to TRBJ2-7; no reliable D call. The CDR3 loop spans 13 amino acids. V lost 0 bases and J 9 bases, leaving 12 bases between the germline ends. Germline CDR1 and CDR2: MGHRA and YSYEKL. In DNA, the CDR3 is TGCGCCAGCAGCCAAGATACGTCTACGAGGCAGTACTTC. This gives the protein CASSQDTSTRQYF.